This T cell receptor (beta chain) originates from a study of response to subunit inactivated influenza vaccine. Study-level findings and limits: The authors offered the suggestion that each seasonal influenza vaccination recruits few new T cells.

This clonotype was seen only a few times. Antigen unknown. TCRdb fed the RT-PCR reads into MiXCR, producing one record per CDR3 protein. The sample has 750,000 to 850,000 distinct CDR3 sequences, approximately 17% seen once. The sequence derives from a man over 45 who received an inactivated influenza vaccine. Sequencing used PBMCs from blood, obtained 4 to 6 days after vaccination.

The CDR3 protein is CASSRTGTVSYEQYF. DNA of the CDR3: TGTGCCAGCAGTAGGACCGGGACAGTGAGCTACGAGCAGTACTTC. This chain joins TRBV7-2 and TRBJ2-7, with 7 bases identical to TRBD1. This CDR3 contains 15 residues. V gave up 6 bases and J gave up 3 bases; unmatched junction bases: 11. CDR1 is SGHTA and CDR2 is FQGNSA in the germline V gene.